The 17 T cell receptor beta chains in this list originate from one sample, sequenced in a study of CD8 T cells in Susac syndrome. The RNA, roughly 0.45 to 1 ug, was put through reverse transcription using random hexamers. TCRdb re-called the immunoSEQ multiplex PCR reads through MiXCR, storing one row per CDR3 protein. The table lists hundreds of thousands of distinct CDR3 sequences, 65% to 90% of them singletons, with about 0.22% in the top ten. Sequencing was carried out using CD8+ T cells from PBMCs. These receptors all come from a human donor with multiple sclerosis.

The chain recombines TRBV7-6 with TRBJ2-1, with D maybe TRBD2 (6 bases). Deletions cut 1 base from V and 3 bases from J, with 10 bases between. The CDR3 runs to 15 residues. Per germline, CDR1 SGHVS and CDR2 FNYEAQ. The CDR3 region is CASSLEHGSYNEQFF. The CDR3 DNA follows: TGTGCCAGCAGCTTAGAACACGGGAGCTACAATGAGCAGTTCTTC. Using reference TRBV7-6 and TRBJ2-1 for the parts outside the CDR3, the full variable domain is GAGVSQSPRYKVTKRGQDVALRCDPISGHVSLYWYRQALGQGPEFLTYFNYEAQQDKSGLPNDRFSAERPEGSISTLTIQRTEQRDSAMYRCASSLEHGSYNEQFFGPGTRLTVL.

This clonotype has a single count. J is TRBJ2-6 and V is TRBV14; 9 positions match TRBD1. The CDR3 spans 16 residues. The germline V gene encodes CDR1 SGHDN and CDR2 FVKESK. The V gene end was trimmed by 5 bases and the J gene end by 0 bases; junction bases not matched to a gene: 2. CDR3 amino acids: CASSETGGSGANVLTF. The CDR3 DNA sequence: TGTGCCAGCAGCGAGACAGGGGGCTCTGGGGCCAACGTCCTGACTTTC.

This clonotype was detected once. The chain carries TRBV27 and TRBJ1-1, with no clear D. Trimming stripped 7 bases from V and 6 bases from J, with 18 bases between. The CDR3 runs 14 residues. The germline V gene has CDR1 MNHEY and CDR2 SMNVEV (reference sequence). The CDR3 reads CASTPRGPDSEAFF. CDR3 DNA sequence: TGTGCCAGCACCCCCAGAGGGCCCGACTCTGAAGCTTTCTTT.

This chain joins TRBV9 and TRBJ2-3; 12 bases agree with TRBD1. With 7 bases clipped from V and 2 bases from J, the junction kept 2 bases outside the gene matches. The CDR3 spans 14 residues. Germline CDR1 reads SGDLS; CDR2 reads YYNGEE. CDR3 residues: CASGGQGATDTQYF. CDR3 DNA sequence: TGTGCCAGCGGGGGACAGGGGGCCACAGATACGCAGTATTTT.

This clonotype was observed a handful of times. V usage is TRBV24-1 and J usage is TRBJ2-7; TRBD2 matches 10 bases. CDR3 length: 15 residues. Per the germline V gene, CDR1 is KGHDR and CDR2 is SFDVKD. V gave up 7 bases and J gave up 4 bases; unmatched junction bases: 9. Here the CDR3 DNA reads TGTGCCACCAGCGATCCAGCGGGAGGGCGGTACGAGCAGTACTTC. Its protein product is CATSDPAGGRYEQYF.

The chain links TRBV28 to TRBJ2-5; D is unclear. Between the trimmed V and J ends, which lost 6 bases and 9 bases, there was a span of 11 bases. Germline CDR1 MDHEN, CDR2 SYDVKM. The CDR3 is 11 residues long. The CDR3 is CASSHEGPQYF. The DNA for the CDR3 is TGTGCCAGCAGCCACGAAGGGCCCCAGTACTTC.

V is TRBV5-6 and J is TRBJ2-6; the D is unclear. Germline V gene sequence: CDR1 SGHDT, CDR2 YYEEEE. With 0 bases removed from V and 2 bases from J, the gap between germline ends came to 18 bases. CDR3 size: 19 residues. The CDR3 DNA reads TGTGCCAGCAGCTTGGGTTCCCGGAGAGTATGGCCTGGGGCCAACGTCCTGACTTTC. Protein product: CASSLGSRRVWPGANVLTF.

The chain employs TRBV25-1 and TRBJ2-3, with 7 nucleotides matching TRBD1. CDR3 length equals 16 residues. The ends lost 4 bases at V and 2 bases at J; junction bases unmatched: 9. Germline CDR1 is MGHDK and CDR2 is SYGVNS. The CDR3 spells CASSATGLVDTDTQYF. Written as DNA, the CDR3 is TGTGCCAGCAGTGCGACAGGGCTAGTAGACACAGATACGCAGTATTTT.

The chain is built from TRBV3-1 and TRBJ2-7; TRBD1 agrees at 7 bases. CDR1 is LGHDT and CDR2 is YNNKEL in the germline V gene (reference sequence). The V and J ends lost 4 bases and 3 bases, in that order; junction bases with no gene match: 9. The CDR3 loop spans 15 amino acids. CDR3 sequence (DNA): TGTGCCAGCAGCCGCCCGGGACAGTCCTTCTACGAGCAGTACTTC. As protein: CASSRPGQSFYEQYF.

The CDR3 DNA sequence: TGTGCCAGCAGCGCCCGTGGTCAGGGGATCAACACTGAAGCTTTCTTT. Translation: CASSARGQGINTEAFF. The chain carries TRBV9 and TRBJ1-1, with D perhaps TRBD1 (6 bases). The V gene's germline CDR1 is SGDLS and CDR2 YYNGEE. V gave up 3 bases and J gave up 2 bases, with 17 bases separating them. This CDR3 has 16 residues.

The rearrangement joins TRBV19 to TRBJ1-5, with a possible D match to TRBD1 (5 bases). The CDR3 sequence is 16 residues long. CDR1 and CDR2 from the germline V gene are LNHDA and SQIVND (reference sequence). Trimming pared 7 bases from V and 0 bases from J, leaving 16 bases between. CDR3 residues: CASTREGTDSNQPQHF. The CDR3 coding sequence is TGTGCCAGTACCCGAGAAGGGACGGATAGCAATCAGCCCCAGCATTTT. Together with reference TRBV19 and TRBJ1-5, the CDR3 gives the full variable domain: DGGITQSPKYLFRKEGQNVTLSCEQNLNHDAMYWYRQDPGQGLRLIYYSQIVNDFQKGDIAEGYSVSREKKESFPLTVTSAQKNPTAFYLCASTREGTDSNQPQHFGDGTRLSIL.

The chain combines TRBV6-2 or TRBV6-3 with TRBJ2-7, with D perhaps matching TRBD2 (6 bases). V was shortened by 6 bases and J by 2 bases, with 17 bases between the two germline ends. CDR3 length equals 15 residues. Germline V lookup: CDR1 MNHEY, CDR2 SVGEGT. In DNA, the CDR3 is TGTGCCAGCAGCTCCCCTAGCGCCTTCACCTACGAGCAGTACTTC. Its protein is CASSSPSAFTYEQYF.

This chain links TRBV6-5 with TRBJ1-5; D uncertain. Per germline, CDR1 MNHEY and CDR2 SVGAGI. V shed 4 bases and J shed 3 bases, with 10 bases lying between them. The CDR3 sequence is 14 residues long. The CDR3 loop is CASSSYKANQPQHF. Written as DNA, the CDR3 is TGTGCCAGCAGTTCCTACAAGGCCAATCAGCCCCAGCATTTT.

This chain uses TRBV15 with TRBJ2-7; possible D gene TRBD1, 6 bases. V was cut by 0 bases and J by 1 base, with 10 bases left in between. CDR1 and CDR2 from the germline V gene are LNHNV and YYDKDF (reference sequence). The CDR3 runs to 15 residues. The CDR3 loop is CATSRDPTGSYEQYF. The CDR3 nucleotides read TGTGCCACCAGCAGAGATCCGACAGGTTCCTACGAGCAGTACTTC.

The chain joins TRBV6-2 or TRBV6-3 to TRBJ2-1; D is unclear. Trimming pared 5 bases from V and 6 bases from J, leaving 8 bases between. The CDR3 is 12 residues long. Germline V lookup: CDR1 MNHEY, CDR2 SVGEGT. This CDR3 reads CASSEPSNEQFF. CDR3 bases: TGTGCCAGCAGTGAGCCGAGCAATGAGCAGTTCTTC.

The rearrangement links TRBV24-1 to TRBJ2-5; the match to TRBD2 covers 8 bases. The CDR3 is made up of 17 amino acids. The trim removed 2 bases at V and 4 bases at J, leaving 11 bases unmatched. Germline loops: CDR1 KGHDR, CDR2 SFDVKD. The CDR3 coding sequence is TGTGCCACCAGTGATTATGAAGCGGGAGAGTTCGGAGAGACCCAGTACTTC. It codes for CATSDYEAGEFGETQYF.

Concerning this clonotype itself: An end of the junction does not agree with germline; a read error may underlie this. The chain combines TRBV11-2 with TRBJ1-4; D unclear. The length of the CDR3 is 13 residues. The germline V gene encodes CDR1 SGHAT and CDR2 FQNNGV. The CDR3 loop is CASSGDAREKLFF. CDR3 nucleotide sequence: TGTGCCAGCAGTGGTGACGCTCGGGAAAAGCTGTTTTTT.